Listed here are 26 T cell receptor beta chains from one sample, sequenced in a study of shared clonotypes between healthy human individuals. CD45RO-negative, CCR7-selected cells formed the naive CD8 fraction, which excluded terminally differentiated effector memory CD45RA+ cells. This table comes from immunoSEQ multiplex PCR, and its TCRdb copy is limited to in-frame clones, with some not included. The sample has some 2,000,000 clones, about 95% seen once. The sequenced sample consisted of naive CD8+ T cells sorted from blood. Receptors were obtained from a man aged 18 to 30 in good health.

On this clone: This specimen includes other DNA sequences encoding the same CDR3. The chain employs TRBV2 and TRBJ2-7; no reliable D call. V was pared by 5 bases and J by 1 base, with 6 bases between. Germline V gene sequence: CDR1 SNHLY, CDR2 FYNNEI. The CDR3 runs to 12 residues. The chain's CDR3 is CASSLSSYEQYF. CDR3 coding DNA: TGTGCCAGCAGTCTCAGTTCCTACGAGCAGTACTTC.

This sequence joins TRBV5-1 and TRBJ2-1; 7 bases are a match to TRBD1. CDR1 is SGHRS, CDR2 YFSETQ, per germline. The CDR3 is made up of 15 amino acids. Trimming removed 5 bases from V and 7 bases from J; junction bases left unmatched: 12. CDR3 region: CASRLTGNGQNEQFF. The CDR3 DNA follows: TGCGCCAGCAGGCTGACAGGGAATGGACAGAATGAGCAGTTCTTC.

The rearrangement uses TRBV15 and TRBJ1-5, with no clear D. The germline V gene has CDR1 LNHNV and CDR2 YYDKDF (reference sequence). The CDR3 has 13 amino acids. Trimming took off 0 bases at V and 6 bases at J, with 6 bases between the two ends. The CDR3 spells CATSRDGSQPQHF. The CDR3 region has the DNA TGTGCCACCAGCAGAGATGGAAGTCAGCCCCAGCATTTT.

The chain links TRBV27 to TRBJ1-1; possibly TRBD1 for D (6 bases). The V gene's germline CDR1 is MNHEY and CDR2 SMNVEV (reference sequence). Trimming took 0 bases from V and 4 from J, leaving 12 bases between them. The CDR3 covers 15 residues. CDR3 DNA: TGTGCCAGCAGTTTATCGAAGGGGGGGACCACTGAAGCTTTCTTT. As protein: CASSLSKGGTTEAFF.

Of note for this clone: This sample includes further DNA sequences coding for the same CDR3. The chain joins TRBV5-4 to TRBJ1-3, with no clear D. V was cut by 0 bases and J by 7 bases, with 11 bases left in between. Germline CDR1 is SGHNT and CDR2 is YYREEE (reference sequence). The CDR3 has 14 amino acids. CDR3 amino acids: CASSLAGLGNTIYF. The CDR3 DNA reads as TGTGCCAGCAGCTTGGCTGGGTTGGGCAACACCATATATTTT.

The chain links TRBV9 to TRBJ1-2; 8 bases are a match to TRBD1. This CDR3 contains 23 residues. The germline CDR1 and CDR2 sequences are SGDLS and YYNGEE. V lost 3 bases and J lost 0; bases outside the gene matches: 28. The CDR3 sequence is CASSGQVPDRVKVPGISNYGYTF. CDR3 sequence (DNA): TGTGCCAGCAGCGGGCAGGTCCCGGACAGGGTGAAAGTCCCCGGGATTTCTAACTATGGCTACACCTTC.

CDR3 sequence reads: CASIGGPEQYF. The CDR3 nucleotides read TGTGCCAGCATCGGGGGACCCGAGCAGTACTTC. This chain uses TRBV6-1 with TRBJ2-7; a possible D gene is TRBD2 (6 bases). The V gene's germline CDR1 is MNHNS and CDR2 SASEGT. V lost 7 bases, J lost 6 bases, and 10 bases lay in between. The CDR3 has 11 amino acids.

This clone showed up just once. The chain recombines TRBV2 with TRBJ2-1, with no clear D. Trimming shortened V by 3 bases and J by 0 bases, and 9 bases separated the two germline ends. From germline, CDR1 is SNHLY and CDR2 FYNNEI. The CDR3 is 15 amino acids. CDR3 in amino acids: CASSERPSSYNEQFF. CDR3 nucleotide sequence: TGTGCCAGCAGTGAGAGGCCGAGCTCCTACAATGAGCAGTTCTTC.

This rearrangement joins TRBV5-4 to TRBJ2-7; the match to TRBD1 covers 10 bases. The ends lost 9 bases at V and 1 base at J; junction bases unmatched: 4. The germline CDR1 and CDR2 sequences are SGHNT and YYREEE (reference sequence). The CDR3 contains 13 residues. CDR3 sequence (DNA): TGTGCCAACCGGGACAGGGGTTCCTACGAGCAGTACTTC. Protein product: CANRDRGSYEQYF.

V gene TRBV6-5 combines with J gene TRBJ2-4; no reliable D call. Looked up from germline, CDR1 is MNHEY and CDR2 is SVGAGI. V was trimmed by 3 bases and J by 4 bases, leaving 10 bases between them. The CDR3 is 14 residues long. This CDR3 reads CASSYQQSKNIQYF. In DNA form, the CDR3 reads TGTGCCAGCAGTTATCAACAGTCGAAAAACATTCAGTACTTC.

The chain combines TRBV4-1 with TRBJ2-1; 10 bases are a match to TRBD2. The CDR3 is 15 amino acids. Germline V gives CDR1 MGHRA, CDR2 YSYEKL. J lost 8 bases, V lost 3 bases, and 7 bases had no gene match. CDR3 bases: TGCGCCAGCAGCCACACACTAGCGGGAAGCGATGAGCAGTTCTTC. The encoded protein is CASSHTLAGSDEQFF.

The genes are TRBV5-1 and TRBJ1-2; D is uncertain. This CDR3 region has 15 residues. Trimming took off 4 bases at V and 2 bases at J, with 15 bases between the two ends. Per germline, CDR1 SGHRS and CDR2 YFSETQ. CDR3 sequence (DNA): TGCGCCAGCAGCCCTTGGACGGGTGCCAACTATGGCTACACCTTC. Its translation is CASSPWTGANYGYTF.

A few counts support this clone. The chain couples TRBV19 to TRBJ1-1; weak D call: TRBD1 (5 bases). Per germline, CDR1 LNHDA and CDR2 SQIVND (reference sequence). This CDR3 comprises 12 residues. V was trimmed by 11 bases and J by 1 base, leaving 11 bases between them. In DNA form, the CDR3 reads TGTGCCTGTGGGACGGGGAACACTGAAGCTTTCTTT. Its translation is CACGTGNTEAFF.

The chain joins TRBV13 to TRBJ2-5, with D hard to call. The CDR3 spans 12 residues. Trimming removed 5 bases from V and 5 bases from J, with 9 bases in between. CDR1 is PRHDT, CDR2 FYEKMQ, per germline (reference sequence). The CDR3 protein is CASSGSVETQYF. The CDR3 DNA reads as TGTGCCAGCAGCGGGTCGGTGGAGACCCAGTACTTC. The whole variable domain, remainder taken from reference TRBV13 and TRBJ2-5, is AAGVIQSPRHLIKEKRETATLKCYPIPRHDTVYWYQQGPGQDPQFLISFYEKMQSDKGSIPDRFSAQQFSDYHSELNMSSLELGDSALYFCASSGSVETQYFGPGTRLLVL.

The genes are TRBV27 and TRBJ2-5; TRBD1 aligns across 9 bases. The CDR3 is made up of 15 amino acids. J lost 3 bases, V lost 5 bases, and 7 bases had no gene match. Looked up from germline, CDR1 is MNHEY and CDR2 is SMNVEV (reference sequence). CDR3 DNA sequence: TGTGCCAGCAGTCCTGGGACAGGGAGGAAAGAGACCCAGTACTTC. This gives the protein CASSPGTGRKETQYF.

The rearrangement uses TRBV4-1 and TRBJ2-3; D might be TRBD1 or TRBD2, each matching 5 bases. Germline assignment: CDR1 MGHRA and CDR2 YSYEKL. The CDR3 covers 15 residues. Trimming pared 6 bases from V and 6 bases from J, leaving 19 bases between. The CDR3 loop is CASRGLRGGDDTQYF. The CDR3 nucleotides are TGCGCCAGCAGGGGGCTGCGTGGAGGTGATGATACGCAGTATTTT.

The V call is TRBV19, the J call TRBJ1-2; 9 bases map to TRBD1. The germline V gene encodes CDR1 LNHDA and CDR2 SQIVND (reference sequence). With V trimmed by 3 bases and J by 7 bases, 9 bases remained unmatched. This CDR3 has 15 amino acids. The CDR3 nucleotides are TGTGCCAGTAGTATTGAGGTTACAGGGGGCCTTGGCTACACCTTC. It specifies CASSIEVTGGLGYTF.

Comment on this clone: This specimen includes other DNA sequences encoding the same CDR3. V is TRBV13 and J is TRBJ2-7; D not certain. V lost 0 bases and J lost 2, with 5 bases in between. This CDR3 region has 13 residues. CDR1 and CDR2 from the germline V gene are PRHDT and FYEKMQ (reference sequence). CDR3 amino acids: CASSLGTTYEQYF. The CDR3 coding sequence is TGTGCCAGCAGCTTAGGGACCACCTACGAGCAGTACTTC. The full variable domain, rest sourced from reference TRBV13 and TRBJ2-7, is AAGVIQSPRHLIKEKRETATLKCYPIPRHDTVYWYQQGPGQDPQFLISFYEKMQSDKGSIPDRFSAQQFSDYHSELNMSSLELGDSALYFCASSLGTTYEQYFGPGTRLTVT.

J is TRBJ2-1 and V is TRBV19; D unresolved. V lost 6 bases, J lost 5 bases, and 14 bases lay in between. Germline V gene sequence: CDR1 LNHDA, CDR2 SQIVND (reference sequence). This CDR3 is 14 amino acids long. The CDR3 sequence is CASSWSQGNNEQFF. DNA of the CDR3: TGTGCCAGTAGCTGGTCCCAAGGGAACAATGAGCAGTTCTTC.

This chain connects TRBV11-3 to TRBJ2-7, with 10 bases that match TRBD1. CDR1 SGHNT and CDR2 YENEEA come from the germline V gene. The CDR3 has 15 residues. J lost 3 bases, V lost 1 base, and 3 bases had no gene match. The CDR3 region is CASSLGDRGFYEQYF. In DNA form, the CDR3 reads TGTGCCAGCAGCTTAGGGGACAGGGGTTTCTACGAGCAGTACTTC.

The chain couples TRBV29-1 to TRBJ2-7; D is perhaps TRBD2 (5 bases). The CDR3 is made up of 13 amino acids. V lost 5 bases and J lost 0, with 11 bases in between. The germline V gene has CDR1 SQVTM and CDR2 ANQGSEA. In nucleotides, the CDR3 is TGCAGCGTTCTTTCCGGGGACTCCTACGAGCAGTACTTC. Its protein is CSVLSGDSYEQYF.

V usage is TRBV10-1 and J usage is TRBJ2-1; 9 bases line up with TRBD2. Unmatched junction bases numbered 9, after V lost 1 base and J lost 2 bases. The germline V gene has CDR1 WNHNN and CDR2 SYGVQD (reference sequence). The CDR3 contains 18 residues. The CDR3 DNA reads TGCGCCAGCAGTGAGTACCCCGGCCCTAGCGGGGCCTACAATGAGCAGTTCTTC. Translated: CASSEYPGPSGAYNEQFF.

The J gene is TRBJ2-5, the V gene TRBV9; possibly TRBD1 for D (5 bases). CDR3 length: 15 amino acids. Germline V CDR1 and CDR2: SGDLS, YYNGEE. V was pared by 2 bases and J by 5 bases, with 16 bases between. In DNA form, the CDR3 reads TGTGCCAGCAGCGTCGACAGTTTATCCTGGGAGACCCAGTACTTC. Translation: CASSVDSLSWETQYF.

In this sample, this clone turned up once. Different DNA sequences within this sample yield the same CDR3. V gene TRBV29-1 combines with J gene TRBJ1-2; D may be TRBD1 (5 bases). This CDR3 is 12 amino acids long. V gave up 6 bases and J gave up 2 bases, with 10 bases separating them. The germline CDR1 and CDR2 sequences are SQVTM and ANQGSEA. The chain's CDR3 is CSVGDGNYGYTF. The CDR3 bases are TGCAGCGTGGGGGACGGCAACTATGGCTACACCTTC.

The chain couples TRBV7-9 to TRBJ2-7, with a possible D match to TRBD1 (6 bases). In germline, CDR1 is SEHNR, CDR2 FQNEAQ (reference sequence). The CDR3 extends over 14 amino acids. V was pared by 7 bases and J by 5 bases, with 18 bases between. CDR3 sequence (DNA): TGTGCCAGCACCCTTACAGGGAGCGCGGACGAGCAGTACTTC. Protein: CASTLTGSADEQYF.

CDR3 region: CASSFNSNYGYTF. CDR3 nucleotides: TGTGCCAGCAGCTTCAACAGCAACTATGGCTACACCTTC. This chain links TRBV5-4 with TRBJ1-2; D unresolved. The CDR3 covers 13 residues. V was shortened by 2 bases and J by 2 bases, with 7 bases between the two germline ends. The germline gives CDR1 SGHNT, CDR2 YYREEE (reference sequence).